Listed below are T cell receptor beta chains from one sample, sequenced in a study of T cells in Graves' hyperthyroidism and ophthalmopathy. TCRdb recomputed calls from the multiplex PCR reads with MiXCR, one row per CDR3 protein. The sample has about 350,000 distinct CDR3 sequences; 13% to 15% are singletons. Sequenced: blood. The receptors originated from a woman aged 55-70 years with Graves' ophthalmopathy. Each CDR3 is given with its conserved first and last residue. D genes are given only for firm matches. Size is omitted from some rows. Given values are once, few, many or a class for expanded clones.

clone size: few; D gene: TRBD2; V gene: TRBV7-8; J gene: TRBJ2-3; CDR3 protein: CASRATSGRLTDTQYF; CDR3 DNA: TGTGCCAGCAGGGCTACTAGCGGGAGGCTCACAGATACGCAGTATTTT
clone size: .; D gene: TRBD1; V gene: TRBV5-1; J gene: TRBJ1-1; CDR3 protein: CASSGGQGITEAFF; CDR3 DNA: TGCGCCAGCAGCGGCGGACAGGGTATCACTGAAGCTTTCTTT
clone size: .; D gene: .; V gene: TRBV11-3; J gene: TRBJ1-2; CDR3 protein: CASSSTPLRVANYGYTF; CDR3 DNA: TGTGCCAGCAGCTCCACCCCCCTCAGGGTAGCTAACTATGGCTACACCTTC
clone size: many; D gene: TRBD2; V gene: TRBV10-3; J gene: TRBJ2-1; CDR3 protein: CAIGGPSGGDYNEQFF; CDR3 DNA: TGTGCCATCGGTGGGCCTAGCGGGGGAGACTACAATGAGCAGTTCTTC
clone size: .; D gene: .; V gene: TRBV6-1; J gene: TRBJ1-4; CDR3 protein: CASRRLGAGANEKLFF; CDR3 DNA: TGTGCCAGCAGGCGGCTGGGGGCGGGAGCTAATGAAAAACTGTTTTTT
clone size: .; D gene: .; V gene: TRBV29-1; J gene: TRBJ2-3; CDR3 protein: CSVEKPARDTQYF; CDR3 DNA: TGCAGCGTTGAAAAGCCGGCAAGGGATACGCAGTATTTT
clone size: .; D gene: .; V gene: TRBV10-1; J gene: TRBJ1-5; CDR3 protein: CASSGGRAAPQHF; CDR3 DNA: TGCGCCAGCAGCGGAGGCAGGGCGGCACCCCAGCATTTT
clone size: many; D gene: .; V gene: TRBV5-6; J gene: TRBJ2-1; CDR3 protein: CASSLYYGGYNEQFF; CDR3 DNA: TGTGCCAGCAGCTTGTATTATGGTGGCTACAATGAGCAGTTCTTC
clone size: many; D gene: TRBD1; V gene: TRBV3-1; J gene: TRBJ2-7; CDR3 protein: CASGNRGFYEQYF; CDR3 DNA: TGTGCCAGCGGCAACAGGGGTTTTTACGAGCAGTACTTC
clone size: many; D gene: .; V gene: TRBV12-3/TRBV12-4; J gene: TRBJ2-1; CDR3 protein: CASSFRLSEQFF; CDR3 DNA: TGTGCCAGCAGTTTTAGGTTGTCTGAGCAGTTCTTC
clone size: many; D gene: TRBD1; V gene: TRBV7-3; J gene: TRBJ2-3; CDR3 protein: CASSRQGSSTDTQYF; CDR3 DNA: TGTGCCAGCAGCAGACAGGGTAGCAGCACAGATACGCAGTATTTT
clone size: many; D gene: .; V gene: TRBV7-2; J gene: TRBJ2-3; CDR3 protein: CASSLYTDTQYF; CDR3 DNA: TGTGCCAGCAGCTTATACACAGATACGCAGTATTTT
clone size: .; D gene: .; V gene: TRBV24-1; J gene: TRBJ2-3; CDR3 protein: CATSDRDTDTQYF; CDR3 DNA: TGTGCCACCAGTGATCGGGACACAGATACGCAGTATTTT
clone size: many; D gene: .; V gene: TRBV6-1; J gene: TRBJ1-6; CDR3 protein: CASSRDSYNSPLHF; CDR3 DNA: TGTGCCAGCAGTAGAGACAGCTATAATTCACCCCTCCACTTT
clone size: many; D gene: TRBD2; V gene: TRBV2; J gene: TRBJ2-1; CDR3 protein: CASRSGRTLNEQFF; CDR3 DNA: TGTGCCAGCAGAAGCGGGAGAACACTCAATGAGCAGTTCTTC
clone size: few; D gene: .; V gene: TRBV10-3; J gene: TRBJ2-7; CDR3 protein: CAIARGVGYEQYF; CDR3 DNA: TGTGCCATCGCCCGTGGGGTAGGATACGAGCAGTACTTC
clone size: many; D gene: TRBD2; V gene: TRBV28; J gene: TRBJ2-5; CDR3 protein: CASSSSGSRKTQYF; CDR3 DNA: TGTGCCAGCAGTTCTAGCGGGAGTAGGAAGACCCAGTACTTC
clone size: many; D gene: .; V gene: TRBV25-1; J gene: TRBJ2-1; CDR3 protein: CASSDSSAVNNEQFF; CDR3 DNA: TGTGCCAGCAGCGACTCTAGCGCTGTAAACAATGAGCAGTTCTTC
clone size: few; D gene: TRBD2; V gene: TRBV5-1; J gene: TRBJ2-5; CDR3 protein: CASSPDGGRARETQYF; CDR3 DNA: TGCGCCAGCAGCCCGGATGGCGGGAGGGCCCGAGAGACCCAGTACTTC
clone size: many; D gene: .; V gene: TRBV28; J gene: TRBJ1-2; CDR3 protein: CASALGRVVNYGYTF; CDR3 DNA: TGTGCCAGCGCGTTGGGCAGGGTGGTCAACTATGGCTACACCTTC
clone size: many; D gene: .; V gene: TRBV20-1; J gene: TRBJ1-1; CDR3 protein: CSEKEGGTEAFF; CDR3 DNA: TGCAGTGAAAAAGAGGGAGGTACTGAAGCTTTCTTT
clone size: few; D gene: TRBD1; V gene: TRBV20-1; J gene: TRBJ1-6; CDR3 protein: CSARTGASNSPLHF; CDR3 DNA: TGCAGTGCGCGGACAGGGGCGAGCAATTCACCCCTCCACTTT
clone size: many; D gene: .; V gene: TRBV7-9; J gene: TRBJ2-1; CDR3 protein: CASSLREAGNEQFF; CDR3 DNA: TGTGCCAGCAGCTTAAGGGAAGCAGGCAATGAGCAGTTCTTC
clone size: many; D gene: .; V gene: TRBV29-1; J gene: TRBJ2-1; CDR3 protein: CSVCSSYNEQFF; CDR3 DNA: TGCAGCGTTTGCAGCTCCTACAATGAGCAGTTCTTC
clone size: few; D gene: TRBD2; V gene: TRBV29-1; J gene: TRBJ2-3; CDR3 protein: CSVTPGGMVDTQYF; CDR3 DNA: TGCAGCGTGACGCCGGGGGGGATGGTAGATACGCAGTATTTT
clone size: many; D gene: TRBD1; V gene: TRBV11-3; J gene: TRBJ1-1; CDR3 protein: CASSTRTGVAFF; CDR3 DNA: TGTGCCAGCAGCACTCGGACAGGGGTGGCTTTCTTT
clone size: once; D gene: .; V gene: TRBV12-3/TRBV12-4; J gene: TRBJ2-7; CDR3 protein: CASSLSGRGAYEQYF; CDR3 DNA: TGTGCCAGCAGTTTATCTGGCAGGGGAGCCTACGAGCAGTACTTC
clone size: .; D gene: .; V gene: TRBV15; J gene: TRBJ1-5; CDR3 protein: CATSRVSGGSQPQHF; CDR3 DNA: TGTGCCACCAGCAGAGTTTCGGGGGGCTCTCAGCCCCAGCATTTT
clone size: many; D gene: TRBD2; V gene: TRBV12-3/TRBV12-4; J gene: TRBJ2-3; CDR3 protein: CASSFWSGRGDTQYF; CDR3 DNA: TGTGCCAGCAGTTTTTGGAGCGGGAGGGGAGATACGCAGTATTTT